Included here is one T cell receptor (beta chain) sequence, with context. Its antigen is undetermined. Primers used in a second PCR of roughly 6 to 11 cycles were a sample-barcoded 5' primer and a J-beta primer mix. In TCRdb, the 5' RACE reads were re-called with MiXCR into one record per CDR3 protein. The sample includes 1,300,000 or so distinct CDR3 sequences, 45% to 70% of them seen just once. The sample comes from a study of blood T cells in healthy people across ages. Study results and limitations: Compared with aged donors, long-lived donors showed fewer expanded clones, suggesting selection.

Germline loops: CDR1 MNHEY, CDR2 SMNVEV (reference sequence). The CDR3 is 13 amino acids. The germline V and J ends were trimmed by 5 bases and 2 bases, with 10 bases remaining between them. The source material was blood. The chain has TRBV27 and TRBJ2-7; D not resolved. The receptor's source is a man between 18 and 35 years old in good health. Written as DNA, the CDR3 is TGTGCCAGCAGTGTCTACGGACCCTACGAGCAGTACTTC. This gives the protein CASSVYGPYEQYF.